This TCR beta chain originates from a study of T cell changes during pregnancy in multiple sclerosis. Assay: immunoSEQ multiplex PCR; the TCRdb copy retains only in-frame clones and omits some. The sample yields some 38,000 clones, more than 75% seen once. CDR1 SGHNT and CDR2 YYREEE come from the germline V gene (reference sequence). CDR3 length: 14 amino acids. Trimming at V came to 5 bases and at J to 6 bases, leaving 8 bases not matched to a gene. The material was CD8+ T cells from peripheral blood mononuclear cells, obtained in the third trimester of pregnancy. The chain combines TRBV5-4 with TRBJ1-2, with 9 bases matching TRBD1. The sequence derives from a female donor with multiple sclerosis, enrolled in a pregnancy study. CDR3 coding DNA: TGTGCCAGCAGTTTTACAGGGGGCCTAAATGGCTACACCTTC. Amino acids: CASSFTGGLNGYTF. The full variable domain, its missing parts supplied by reference TRBV5-4 and TRBJ1-2, is ETGVTQSPTHLIKTRGQQVTLRCSSQSGHNTVSWYQQALGQGPQFIFQYYREEENGRGNFPPRFSGLQFPNYSSELNVNALELDDSALYLCASSFTGGLNGYTFGSGTRLTVV.